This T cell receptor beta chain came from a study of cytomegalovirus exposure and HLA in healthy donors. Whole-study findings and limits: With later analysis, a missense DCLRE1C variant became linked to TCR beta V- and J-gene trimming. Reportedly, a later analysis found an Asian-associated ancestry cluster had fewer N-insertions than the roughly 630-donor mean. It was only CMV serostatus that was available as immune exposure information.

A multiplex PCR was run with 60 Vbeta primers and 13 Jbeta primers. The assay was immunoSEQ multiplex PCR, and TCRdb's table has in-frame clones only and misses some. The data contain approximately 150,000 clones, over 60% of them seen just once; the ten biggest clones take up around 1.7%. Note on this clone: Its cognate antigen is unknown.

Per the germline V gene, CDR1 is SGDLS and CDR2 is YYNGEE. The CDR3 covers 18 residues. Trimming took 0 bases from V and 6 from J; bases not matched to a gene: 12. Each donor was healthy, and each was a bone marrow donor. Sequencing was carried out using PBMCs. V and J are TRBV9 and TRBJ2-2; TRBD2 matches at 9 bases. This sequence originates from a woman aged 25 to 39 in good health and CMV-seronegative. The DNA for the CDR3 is TGTGCCAGCAGCGTAGAAGGGGGGCTAGCGGGGTCGGCCGGGGAGCTGTTTTTT. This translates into CASSVEGGLAGSAGELFF.